A selection of T cell receptor beta chains follows, all from one sample in a study of shared clonotypes between healthy human individuals. Repertoires were generated with immunoSEQ multiplex PCR, while TCRdb's copy carries only in-frame clones and drops some. The sample gives around 2.1 million clones, 90% to 97% of which show up once; approximately 0.13% is in the top ten. Sequenced sample: naive CD4+ T cells sorted from blood. The receptor set was obtained from a man between 18 and 29 years old in good health. CDR3s include the opening cysteine and the closing phenylalanine or tryptophan. Each record gives: J gene, V gene, clone size, CDR3 protein. A row's size may be missing; if present it is once, few, many or a size class.

TRBJ2-7,TRBV7-2,-,CASSSGTRPYEQYF
TRBJ2-7,TRBV18,few,CASSPATASYEQYF
TRBJ1-2,TRBV6-6,-,CASSSPGAGSYGYTF
TRBJ2-3,TRBV15,-,CATSRDRASGDSTDTQYF
TRBJ2-3,TRBV6-6,-,CAISGGGTDTQYF
TRBJ2-6,TRBV6-5,-,CASSYASTGANVLTF
TRBJ2-1,TRBV7-9,-,CASSLGTRDVEGNEQFF
TRBJ1-1,TRBV11-1,-,CASSLAGTGVGTEAFF
TRBJ2-5,TRBV5-4,-,CASSLGTGGAAETQYF
TRBJ2-2,TRBV30,-,CAWSLQTGELFF
TRBJ2-7,TRBV6-5,-,CASSYSERSYEQYF
TRBJ2-5,TRBV9,-,CASSVTDLYQETQYF
TRBJ2-5,TRBV11-2,-,CASSELRTQTQYF
TRBJ2-7,TRBV5-4,-,CASSPTSPGVGEQYF
TRBJ2-7,TRBV29-1,-,CSVHLGVDVQYF
TRBJ1-5,TRBV5-4,few,CASSLDRDQPQHF
TRBJ1-1,TRBV11-3,few,CASSLGDTEAFF
TRBJ2-5,TRBV4-3,-,CASSQAPLGLAGGQETQYF
TRBJ2-3,TRBV30,-,CAWSDTHYTQYF
TRBJ1-1,TRBV5-1,-,CASRPDSINTEAFF
TRBJ2-7,TRBV7-9,few,CASSLSRGPYEQYF
TRBJ1-1,TRBV5-4,-,CASSLGGARDTEAFF
TRBJ2-6,TRBV18,-,CASSPRLTGTGFGANVLTF
TRBJ2-6,TRBV9,-,CASSPRGSGANVLTF
TRBJ1-4,TRBV7-8,once,CASSLANRATNEKLFF
TRBJ2-7,TRBV5-1,-,CASSSPIWTSGGTSSYEQYF
TRBJ1-2,TRBV7-9,once,CASSGTGGWGYTF
TRBJ1-3,TRBV7-2,-,CASRRTGDFSGNTIYF
TRBJ2-7,TRBV27,-,CASSRHDEQYF
TRBJ2-5,TRBV7-2,-,CASSNQQGGQETQYF
TRBJ1-6,TRBV14,-,CASSQAGSLAPLHF
TRBJ1-2,TRBV6-6,-,CASRELTGYGYTF
TRBJ2-5,TRBV19,-,CASSIAGTGREETQYF
TRBJ1-2,TRBV4-3,-,CASSQSSRDNYGYTF
TRBJ2-3,TRBV2,once,CASRLAGALDTQYF
TRBJ2-1,TRBV4-3,-,CASSQDGPPYNEQFF
TRBJ1-1,TRBV7-3,-,CASSLHRDTEAFF
TRBJ1-5,TRBV14,-,CASSQGRWRTGGQPQHF
TRBJ1-3,TRBV10-3,-,CAISESSMAGETSGNTIYF
TRBJ1-1,TRBV4-1,-,CASSTSQGVNTEAFF
TRBJ2-5,TRBV5-1,once,CASSRPDGGQETQYF